This is a list of T cell receptor beta chains from one sample in a study of T cell repertoires in ileal Crohn's disease. TCRdb's table, derived via immunoSEQ multiplex PCR, lists solely in-frame clones and lacks some. The table lists approximately 27,000 clones, about three quarters of them singletons. The sample taken for sequencing was ileal tissue. The receptors stem from an adult with Crohn's disease. Each CDR3 is given with its conserved first and last residue. A D gene is named only where the DNA matches it firmly. Expanded clones get a size class; other rows say once, few or many, or leave the size out.

TRBJ1-5 - TRBV29-1 14 TRBD1 CSVKTGMSSQPQHF TGCAGCGTCAAGACAGGGATGAGTAGTCAGCCCCAGCATTTT
TRBJ1-3 - TRBV30 16 TRBD1 CAWSATRGHGGNTIYF TGTGCCTGGAGTGCGACCAGGGGGCATGGCGGAAACACCATATATTTT
TRBJ1-2 - TRBV29-1 14 - CSVAEPVPRRGYTF TGCAGCGTCGCCGAACCGGTCCCTCGTCGTGGCTACACCTTC
TRBJ1-1 - TRBV5-1 15 - CASSLWDTVNTEAFF TGCGCCAGCAGCTTGTGGGACACCGTGAACACTGAAGCTTTCTTT
TRBJ2-3 - TRBV7-2 15 - CASSLEGGRTDTQYF TGTGCCAGCAGCTTAGAGGGGGGGCGCACAGATACGCAGTATTTT
TRBJ1-2 - TRBV7-2 15 - CASSGWAAGPYGYTF TGTGCCAGCAGCGGGTGGGCCGCAGGCCCCTATGGCTACACCTTC
TRBJ1-6 - TRBV7-2 15 - CASSLESSYNSPLHF TGTGCCAGCAGCTTAGAGAGCTCCTATAATTCACCCCTCCACTTT
TRBJ2-2 once TRBV7-9 16 - CATPQRGYLNTGELFF TGTGCCACCCCCCAAAGAGGCTACCTAAACACCGGGGAGCTGTTTTTT
TRBJ2-5 - TRBV4-1 14 - CASSHTTSQETQYF TGCGCCAGCAGCCATACGACATCACAAGAGACCCAGTACTTC
TRBJ1-1 - TRBV5-1 16 - CASSFFPGVMNTEAFF TGCGCCAGCAGCTTCTTCCCAGGGGTAATGAACACTGAAGCTTTCTTT
TRBJ1-1 - TRBV7-8 13 TRBD1 CASSSNRGRRAFF TGTGCCAGCAGCTCAAACAGGGGGCGTAGGGCTTTCTTT
TRBJ2-2 - TRBV7-3 16 TRBD2 CASPRAGGLSTGELFF TGTGCCAGCCCTAGGGCGGGGGGGCTTAGCACCGGGGAGCTGTTTTTT
TRBJ1-2 once TRBV2 13 - CASQKQGSYGYTF TGTGCCAGCCAGAAACAGGGATCCTATGGCTACACCTTC